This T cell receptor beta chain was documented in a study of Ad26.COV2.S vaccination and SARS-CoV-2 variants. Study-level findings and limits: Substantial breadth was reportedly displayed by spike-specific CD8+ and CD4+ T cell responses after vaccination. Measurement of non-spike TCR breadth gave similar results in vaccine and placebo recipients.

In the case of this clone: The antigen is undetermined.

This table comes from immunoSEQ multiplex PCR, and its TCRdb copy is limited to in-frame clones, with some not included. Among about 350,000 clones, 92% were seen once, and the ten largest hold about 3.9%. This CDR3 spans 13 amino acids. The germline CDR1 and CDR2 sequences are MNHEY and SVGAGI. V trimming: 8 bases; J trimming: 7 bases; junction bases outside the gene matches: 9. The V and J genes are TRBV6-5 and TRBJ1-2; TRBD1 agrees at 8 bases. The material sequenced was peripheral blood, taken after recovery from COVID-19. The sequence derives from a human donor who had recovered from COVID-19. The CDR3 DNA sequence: TGTGCCAGCTCCTTGGACAGGGTCGCTGGCTACACCTTC. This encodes CASSLDRVAGYTF.